What follows describes a single T cell receptor (beta chain). The clone's antigen remains unknown. No base quality values were provided; no much bigger clone lies one nucleotide off. Spanning cysteine to phenylalanine, the CDR3 consists of 15 amino acids. Only CDR3 DNA remains: 45 bases, in frame from the first base. CDR1 and CDR2 (SGHNT, YYREEE) derive from the germline V gene (reference sequence). Trimming removed 2 bases from V and 5 bases from J; the gene matches leave 6 bases unexplained. This specimen belongs to a study of blood T cell repertoires in COVID-19 (TCRdb year 2020). Broadly, across the study: The collaborator samples originated in the United States, Italy and Spain and spanned the acute and convalescent phases of COVID-19. The repertoires were released in a freely available public database meant as a resource for research on the immune response to SARS-CoV-2. A de-identified subject ID, COVID-19 status, age in years and sex were almost always included in the sample metadata. The material from the prospective study consisted of cDNA or gDNA derived from T cells, B-cell-depleted T cells, or PBMCs. The samples were drawn from the first 160 participants of the ongoing ImmuneRACE study and from 1,254 subjects provided by 6 global collaborators. Where available, HLA class I and class II types were taken from metadata supplied by the sample provider and were not determined by assay-based typing. The dataset comprised deeply sampled blood TCRbeta repertoires from subjects exposed to, actively infected with, or recovered from COVID-19. Here is what the overall study found, with its caveats: The quantity of clinical and demographic metadata differed by source and by participant and was supplied without curation.

Whole blood was collected in K2EDTA tubes by collaborating institutions according to the institutions' own protocols. Collaborator samples were shipped for TCRbeta analysis as frozen whole blood, isolated PBMCs, or DNA extracted from either sample type. TCRbeta CDR3 regions were amplified from genomic DNA by means of the immunoSEQ Assay, a bias-controlled multiplex PCR. The study's own analysis went as follows. The number of nucleated cells in each sample was estimated by amplification of reference gene primers within the assay. To quantify the absolute abundance of each unique TCRbeta CDR3 rearrangement, sequence reads were collapsed and filtered. For each sample, productive Simpson clonality was calculated as the square root of Simpson's diversity index across productive rearrangements. TCRdb's version of the immuneACCESS table is confined to in-frame rearrangements and falls short of the full clone set. An unresolved V gene accounts for under half of the shortfall where checked; the remainder is of unknown origin. The V and J calls and clone size were taken over from that table, and D and trimming were inferred from the DNA. Within this sample are some 110,000 clones, with about 79% of them counted one time only. Of the sample, 4.5% falls within the top ten clones.

This clonotype was obtained from a woman between 65 and 79 years old with acute or convalescent COVID-19. Sequenced material: peripheral blood. The chain employs TRBV5-4 and TRBJ1-2; a stretch of 10 junction bases matches TRBD1. The nucleotides are TGTGCCAGCAGCTTAGCGAGGGGACAGGGGTATGGCTACACCTTC. This translates into CASSLARGQGYGYTF.